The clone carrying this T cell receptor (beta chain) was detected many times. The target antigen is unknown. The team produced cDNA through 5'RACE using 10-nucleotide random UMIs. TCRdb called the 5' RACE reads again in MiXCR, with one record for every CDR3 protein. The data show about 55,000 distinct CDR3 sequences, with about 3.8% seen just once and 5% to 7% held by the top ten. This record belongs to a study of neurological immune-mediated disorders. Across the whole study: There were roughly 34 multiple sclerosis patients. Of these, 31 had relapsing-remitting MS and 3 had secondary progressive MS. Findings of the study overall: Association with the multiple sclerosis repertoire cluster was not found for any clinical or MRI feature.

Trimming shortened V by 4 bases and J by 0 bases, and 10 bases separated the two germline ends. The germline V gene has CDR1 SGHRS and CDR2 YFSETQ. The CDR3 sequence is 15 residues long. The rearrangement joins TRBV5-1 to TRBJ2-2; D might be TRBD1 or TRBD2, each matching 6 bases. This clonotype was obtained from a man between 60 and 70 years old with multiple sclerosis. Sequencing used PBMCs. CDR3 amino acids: CASSKGGANTGELFF. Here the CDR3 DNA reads TGCGCCAGCAGCAAGGGGGGCGCGAACACCGGGGAGCTGTTTTTT.